The 19 T cell receptor beta chains below all came from one sample that was sequenced in a study of T cell repertoires in cytomegalovirus infection. TCRdb processed the reads anew with MiXCR; each CDR3 protein has one entry. This sample yields a few hundred thousand distinct CDR3 sequences, of which 15% to 20% are seen a single time; less than 60% belongs to the top ten. The sample was CD8+ T cells from PBMCs. The receptor source for this set is a human donor in good health (CMV status not recorded). Some clones in this sample may be carry-over from other donors' samples.

CDR3 DNA: TGTGCCAGCAGTCACGGGATCCAGGGCACAGATACGCAGTATTTT. This encodes CASSHGIQGTDTQYF. The rearrangement links TRBV12-3 or TRBV12-4 to TRBJ2-3, with a weak D call TRBD2 (5 bases). The V end lost 5 bases, the J end lost 1 base, and 13 bases lay between the germline ends. The CDR3 is 15 amino acids.

This clonotype has just a few counts. The gene calls are TRBV12-3 or TRBV12-4 and TRBJ1-6; weak D call: TRBD1 (6 bases). Trimming removed 6 bases from V and 2 bases from J, with 14 bases in between. The CDR3 is 16 residues long. Here the CDR3 DNA reads TGTGCCAGCAGGAGGGGGGACATCGCCTATAATTCACCCCTCCACTTT. It specifies CASRRGDIAYNSPLHF.

This clonotype was recorded many times. The genes are TRBV6-5 and TRBJ2-1, with D possibly TRBD2 on 5 matching bases. With 0 bases removed from V and 0 bases from J, the gap between germline ends came to 9 bases. There are 16 residues in the CDR3. Germline V gene sequence: CDR1 MNHEY, CDR2 SVGAGI. DNA for the CDR3: TGTGCCAGCAGTTACTCGAGCGGAAGCTCCTACAATGAGCAGTTCTTC. Protein product: CASSYSSGSSYNEQFF.

The rearrangement uses TRBV19 and TRBJ1-4, with D unclear. The V end was cut by 2 bases, the J end by 8 bases, with 9 bases between. The CDR3 contains 13 residues. Germline CDR1 reads LNHDA; CDR2 reads SQIVND (reference sequence). The CDR3 DNA is TGTGCCAGTAGTATACCGGTCGAGGAAAAACTGTTTTTT. It specifies CASSIPVEEKLFF.

This clonotype appeared a few times. The CDR3: CASSYGTGGFYEQYF. The DNA of the CDR3 is TGTGCCAGCAGTTACGGGACAGGGGGGTTCTACGAGCAGTACTTC. The genes are TRBV7-6 and TRBJ2-7; 11 bases fit TRBD1. Per germline, CDR1 SGHVS and CDR2 FNYEAQ. The V and J ends lost 6 bases and 3 bases, in that order; junction bases with no gene match: 7. This CDR3 contains 15 residues. Variable domain in full (rest from reference TRBV7-6 and TRBJ2-7): GAGVSQSPRYKVTKRGQDVALRCDPISGHVSLYWYRQALGQGPEFLTYFNYEAQQDKSGLPNDRFSAERPEGSISTLTIQRTEQRDSAMYRCASSYGTGGFYEQYFGPGTRLTVT.

The chain couples TRBV2 to TRBJ2-1; D possibly uses TRBD1 or TRBD2 (6 bases each). The CDR3 runs 14 residues. V lost 10 bases and J 7 bases, leaving 20 bases between the germline ends. Germline V gene lookup returns CDR1 SNHLY and CDR2 FYNNEI. The CDR3 region has the DNA TGTGCCACGACCGGGGGCGGGGTAAGGAATGAGCAGTTCTTC. As protein: CATTGGGVRNEQFF.

The rearrangement links TRBV11-2 to TRBJ2-7; a possible D gene is TRBD2 (5 bases). From germline, CDR1 is SGHAT and CDR2 FQNNGV. V was clipped by 1 base and J by 9 bases, with 13 bases between them. CDR3 length: 13 amino acids. The CDR3 loop is CASSLGHPAAQYF. CDR3 DNA sequence: TGTGCCAGCAGCTTAGGTCACCCAGCGGCGCAGTACTTC.

This rearrangement joins TRBV7-9 to TRBJ1-1, with TRBD1 matching over 7 bases. The CDR3 totals 14 residues. The trim removed 6 bases at V and 4 bases at J, leaving 8 bases unmatched. Germline V CDR1 and CDR2: SEHNR, FQNEAQ (reference sequence). CDR3 sequence reads: CASRSGQRLTEAFF. The DNA of the CDR3 is TGTGCCAGCAGATCGGGACAGCGTCTCACTGAAGCTTTCTTT.

The chain couples TRBV2 to TRBJ1-5; no clear D gene. Trimming took 6 bases from V and 0 from J, leaving 15 bases between them. The germline CDR1 and CDR2 sequences are SNHLY and FYNNEI. The CDR3 loop spans 16 amino acids. This CDR3 reads CASRGFMAYSNQPQHF. CDR3 DNA: TGTGCCAGCAGGGGTTTCATGGCTTATAGCAATCAGCCCCAGCATTTT.

Ten or more counts support this clonotype. V gene TRBV12-3 or TRBV12-4 combines with J gene TRBJ2-2, with D hard to call. The length of the CDR3 is 14 residues. V was clipped by 7 bases and J by 3 bases, with 12 bases between them. CDR3 protein: CASMIGWDTGELFF. The DNA of the CDR3 is TGTGCCAGCATGATAGGGTGGGACACCGGGGAGCTGTTTTTT.

A few counts support this clonotype. The chain recombines TRBV12-3 or TRBV12-4 with TRBJ2-2; TRBD2 aligns across 9 bases. The trim removed 5 bases at V and 5 bases at J, leaving 15 bases unmatched. The CDR3 has 18 amino acids. The CDR3 DNA reads as TGTGCCAGCAGTCCGCACTGGGGGGGCGGGGGGGCAACCGGGGAGCTGTTTTTT. It is translated as CASSPHWGGGGATGELFF.

The chain couples TRBV7-2 to TRBJ2-7; TRBD1 matches 8 bases. CDR3 length: 18 residues. From germline, CDR1 is SGHTA and CDR2 FQGNSA. The ends lost 1 base at V and 3 bases at J; junction bases unmatched: 14. CDR3 sequence reads: CASSLGRLRGTGYYEQYF. In nucleotides, the CDR3 is TGTGCCAGCAGCTTAGGACGGCTCCGGGGGACAGGATACTACGAGCAGTACTTC.

The J gene is TRBJ2-1, the V gene TRBV12-3 or TRBV12-4; unclear D gene. The CDR3 runs to 12 residues. The germline V and J ends were trimmed by 5 bases and 7 bases, with 9 bases remaining between them. The CDR3, as DNA: TGTGCCAGCAGTCCTGCCAGGAATGAGCAGTTCTTC. This codes for CASSPARNEQFF.

This chain links TRBV12-3 or TRBV12-4 with TRBJ1-4; possibly TRBD1 for D (5 bases). Trimming took off 5 bases at V and 0 bases at J, with 13 bases between the two ends. This CDR3 has 16 amino acids. The CDR3 sequence is CASSLQGYTTNEKLFF. The CDR3 DNA reads as TGTGCCAGCAGTCTCCAGGGATACACAACTAATGAAAAACTGTTTTTT.

Ten or more counts support this clonotype. The CDR3 here is CASSFGTGDTEAFF. The CDR3 DNA reads TGTGCCAGCAGCTTTGGGACAGGGGACACTGAAGCTTTCTTT. This sequence joins TRBV7-6 and TRBJ1-1; 10 bases align to TRBD1. Germline loops: CDR1 SGHVS, CDR2 FNYEAQ. There are 14 residues in the CDR3. The ends lost 3 bases at V and 3 bases at J; junction bases unmatched: 1.

Ten or more counts support this clonotype. J is TRBJ2-3 and V is TRBV7-6, with TRBD2 matching 7 bases. CDR1 is SGHVS, CDR2 FNYEAQ, per germline. This CDR3 comprises 17 residues. Trimming removed 1 base from V and 2 bases from J; junction bases left unmatched: 9. CDR3 nucleotide sequence: TGTGCCAGCAGCTTAGAGCTGGGACTATCCTTCACAGATACGCAGTATTTT. It yields the protein CASSLELGLSFTDTQYF.

The rearrangement uses TRBV11-2 and TRBJ2-3, with a tentative D call TRBD2 (5 bases). The length of the CDR3 is 14 residues. Between the trimmed V and J ends, which lost 0 bases and 3 bases, there was a span of 7 bases. The V gene's germline CDR1 is SGHAT and CDR2 FQNNGV. CDR3 in DNA: TGTGCCAGCAGCTTAGATCCGGGGACAGATACGCAGTATTTT. Amino acid sequence: CASSLDPGTDTQYF.

The chain is built from TRBV6-5 and TRBJ2-2, with TRBD2 matching over 7 bases. The germline V gene has CDR1 MNHEY and CDR2 SVGAGI. Unmatched junction bases numbered 6, after V lost 3 bases and J lost 5 bases. The CDR3 covers 15 residues. CDR3 protein: CASSYHTSVTGELFF. The CDR3 DNA is TGTGCCAGCAGTTATCATACTAGCGTAACCGGGGAGCTGTTTTTT.

Many counts were recorded for this clonotype. The chain links TRBV7-6 to TRBJ2-1; TRBD2 agrees at 12 bases. Per the germline V gene, CDR1 is SGHVS and CDR2 is FNYEAQ. V shed 2 bases and J 7 bases; nucleotides not matched to a gene: 9. This CDR3 comprises 17 residues. CDR3 loop: CASSLTPSGGDYNEQFF. The CDR3 region has the DNA TGTGCCAGCAGCTTAACGCCTAGCGGGGGGGACTATAATGAGCAGTTCTTC.